These 8 T cell receptor beta chains came from one sample sequenced in a study of cytomegalovirus exposure and HLA in healthy donors. The study ran its PCR with 60 Vbeta and 13 Jbeta primers. The data were produced by immunoSEQ multiplex PCR, yet TCRdb's version contains in-frame clones alone and is incomplete. The repertoire holds roughly 200,000 clones, with approximately 79% as singletons. The sequenced material came from PBMCs. The origin of the receptors is a girl aged 5-17 years in good health and CMV-seropositive.

This clone was counted a single time. The chain recombines TRBV7-9 with TRBJ1-1; D possibly corresponds to TRBD1 (6 bases). Trimming removed 6 bases at V and 1 base at J, with 9 bases between. The germline V gene encodes CDR1 SEHNR and CDR2 FQNEAQ (reference sequence). The CDR3 consists of 13 residues. The CDR3 protein is CASRSRGNTEAFF. CDR3 coding DNA: TGTGCCAGCAGGAGCAGGGGGAACACTGAAGCTTTCTTT.

The gene calls are TRBV12-5 and TRBJ2-2, with 8 bases aligning to TRBD1. V trimming: 2 bases; J trimming: 4 bases; junction bases outside the gene matches: 3. Germline V CDR1 and CDR2: LGHNT, FRNRAP. The CDR3 spans 15 residues. The CDR3 bases are TGTGCTAGTGGTTTGCAGGGGGCAAGCACCGGGGAGCTGTTTTTT. Amino acids: CASGLQGASTGELFF.

In its sample, this clone was seen once. CDR3 bases: TGTGCCAGCCAGAATCGACAGGGCTCAGGAAACACCATATATTTT. As protein: CASQNRQGSGNTIYF. V is TRBV27 and J is TRBJ1-3; 7 bases fit TRBD1. The CDR3 has 15 amino acids. The germline V gene has CDR1 MNHEY and CDR2 SMNVEV (reference sequence). Trimming cost V 8 bases and J 4 bases; bases outside gene matches: 11.

The chain carries TRBV12-5 and TRBJ1-3; 12 bases line up with TRBD1. Germline values: CDR1 LGHNT, CDR2 FRNRAP. The CDR3 extends over 18 amino acids. Trimming at V came to 10 bases and at J to 2 bases, leaving 15 bases not matched to a gene. Here the CDR3 DNA reads TGTGCTACCCGGTTTCTCCGGGACAGGGGGCGGGCTGGAAACACCATATATTTT. Its protein product is CATRFLRDRGRAGNTIYF.

This clone appeared once. This sequence joins TRBV7-2 and TRBJ1-1; TRBD1 aligns across 7 bases. V shed 6 bases, J shed 0 bases, and the junction held 10 bases outside the gene matches. Germline V gene data show CDR1 as SGHTA and CDR2 as FQGNSA. This CDR3 comprises 16 residues. The CDR3 coding sequence is TGTGCCAGCAGAGGCCCGGGACAGACGATGAACACTGAAGCTTTCTTT. Amino acids: CASRGPGQTMNTEAFF. Filled out from reference TRBV7-2 and TRBJ1-1, the complete variable domain reads GAGVSQSPSNKVTEKGKDVELRCDPISGHTALYWYRQSLGQGLEFLIYFQGNSAPDKSGLPSDRFSAERTGGSVSTLTIQRTQQEDSAVYLCASRGPGQTMNTEAFFGQGTRLTVV.

The gene calls are TRBV18 and TRBJ1-6; D possibly corresponds to TRBD1 (5 bases). The CDR3 length is 14 residues. CDR1 and CDR2 (germline): KGHSH, LQKENI. The germline V and J ends were trimmed by 6 bases and 1 base, with 7 bases remaining between them. CDR3 nucleotides: TGTGCCAGCTCCGGGGGATCCTATAATTCACCCCTCCACTTT. The encoded protein is CASSGGSYNSPLHF. Full variable domain (outside the CDR3, taken from reference TRBV18 and TRBJ1-6): NAGVMQNPRHLVRRRGQEARLRCSPMKGHSHVYWYRQLPEEGLKFMVYLQKENIIDESGMPKERFSAEFPKEGPSILRIQQVVRGDSAAYFCASSGGSYNSPLHFGNGTRLTVT.

V is TRBV4-3 and J is TRBJ2-2; the match to TRBD1 covers 9 bases. In germline, CDR1 is LGHNA, CDR2 YSLEER. Trimming took 3 bases from V and 7 from J; bases not matched to a gene: 6. The CDR3 totals 15 residues. The CDR3 loop is CASSQGDRDVGELFF. Here the CDR3 DNA reads TGCGCCAGCAGCCAGGGGGACAGGGACGTCGGGGAGCTGTTTTTT.

The CDR3 loop reads CASRGRGSYEKLFF. In DNA form, the CDR3 reads TGTGCAAGTCGCGGTAGGGGGAGTTATGAAAAACTGTTTTTT. V and J are TRBV12-2 and TRBJ1-4; the table's D call TRBD1 went unverified against the DNA. TRBV12-2 is an annotated pseudogene. This CDR3 region has 14 residues.